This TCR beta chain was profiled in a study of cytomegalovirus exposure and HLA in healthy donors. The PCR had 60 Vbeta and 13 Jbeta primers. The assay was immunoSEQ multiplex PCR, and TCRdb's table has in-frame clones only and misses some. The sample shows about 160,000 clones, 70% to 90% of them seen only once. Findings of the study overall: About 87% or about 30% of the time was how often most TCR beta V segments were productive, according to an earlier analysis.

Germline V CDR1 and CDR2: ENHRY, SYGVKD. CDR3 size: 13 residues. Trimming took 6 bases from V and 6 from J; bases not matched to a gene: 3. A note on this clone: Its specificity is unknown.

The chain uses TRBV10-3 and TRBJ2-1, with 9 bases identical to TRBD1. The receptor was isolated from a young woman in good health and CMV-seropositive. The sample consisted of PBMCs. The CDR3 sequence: CAIRLDRGNEQFF. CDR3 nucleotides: TGTGCCATCAGATTGGACAGGGGCAATGAGCAGTTCTTC.